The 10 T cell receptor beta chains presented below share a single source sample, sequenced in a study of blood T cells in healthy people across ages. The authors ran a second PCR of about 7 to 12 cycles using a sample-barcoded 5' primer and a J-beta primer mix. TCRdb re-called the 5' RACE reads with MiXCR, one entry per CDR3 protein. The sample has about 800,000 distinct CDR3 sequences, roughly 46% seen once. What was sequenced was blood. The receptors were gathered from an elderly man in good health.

The CDR3 coding sequence is TGTGCCAGCAGTGCGAACAGGGGAGTTCAAGAGACCCAGTACTTC. This sequence encodes CASSANRGVQETQYF. The rearrangement joins TRBV2 to TRBJ2-5, with 7 bases matching TRBD1. With V trimmed by 4 bases and J by 2 bases, 7 bases remained unmatched. Germline V lookup: CDR1 SNHLY, CDR2 FYNNEI. This CDR3 comprises 15 residues.

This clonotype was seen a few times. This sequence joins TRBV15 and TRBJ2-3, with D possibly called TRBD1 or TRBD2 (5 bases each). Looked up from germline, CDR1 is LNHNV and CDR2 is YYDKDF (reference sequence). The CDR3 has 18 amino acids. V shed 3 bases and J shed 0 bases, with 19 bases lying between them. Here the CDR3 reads CATSRGASGASSTDTQYF. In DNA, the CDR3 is TGTGCCACCAGCAGGGGAGCTTCCGGGGCTTCTAGCACAGATACGCAGTATTTT.

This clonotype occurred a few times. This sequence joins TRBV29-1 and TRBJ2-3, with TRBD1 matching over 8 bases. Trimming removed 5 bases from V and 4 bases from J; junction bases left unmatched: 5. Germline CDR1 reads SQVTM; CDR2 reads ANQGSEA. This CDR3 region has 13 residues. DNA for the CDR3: TGCAGCGTTAAACAGGGGGTGGCAGATACGCAGTATTTT. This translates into CSVKQGVADTQYF.

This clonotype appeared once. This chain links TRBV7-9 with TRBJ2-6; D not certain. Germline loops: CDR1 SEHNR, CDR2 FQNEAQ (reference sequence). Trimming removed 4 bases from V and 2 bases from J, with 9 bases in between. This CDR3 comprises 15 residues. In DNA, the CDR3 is TGTGCCAGCAGCTGGACGCCCGCTGGGGCCAACGTCCTGACTTTC. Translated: CASSWTPAGANVLTF.

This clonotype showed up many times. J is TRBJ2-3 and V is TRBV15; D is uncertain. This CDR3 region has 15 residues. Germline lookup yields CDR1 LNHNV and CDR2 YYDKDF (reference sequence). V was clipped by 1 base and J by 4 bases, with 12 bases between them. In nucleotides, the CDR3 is TGTGCCACCAGCAGAGCCGCAGAGAGTGCAGATACGCAGTATTTT. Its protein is CATSRAAESADTQYF.

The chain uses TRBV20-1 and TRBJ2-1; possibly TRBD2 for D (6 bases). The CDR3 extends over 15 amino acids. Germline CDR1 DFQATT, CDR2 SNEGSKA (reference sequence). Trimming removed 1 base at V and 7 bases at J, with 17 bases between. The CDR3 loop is CSARGGVAGRNEQFF. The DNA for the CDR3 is TGCAGTGCTAGAGGAGGTGTGGCGGGACGGAATGAGCAGTTCTTC.

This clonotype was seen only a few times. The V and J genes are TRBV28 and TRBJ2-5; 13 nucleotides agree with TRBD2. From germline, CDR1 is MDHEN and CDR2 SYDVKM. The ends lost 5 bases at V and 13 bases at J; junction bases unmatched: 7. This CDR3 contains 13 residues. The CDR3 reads CASSGLAGEVLYF. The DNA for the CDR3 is TGTGCCAGCAGTGGACTAGCGGGAGAAGTTCTGTACTTC.

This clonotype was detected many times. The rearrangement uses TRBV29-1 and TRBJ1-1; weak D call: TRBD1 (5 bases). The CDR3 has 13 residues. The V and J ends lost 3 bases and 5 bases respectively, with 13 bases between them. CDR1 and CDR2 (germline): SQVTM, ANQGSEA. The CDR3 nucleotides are TGCAGCGTTGATAAGGGGTTAGAGACTGAAGCTTTCTTT. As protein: CSVDKGLETEAFF.

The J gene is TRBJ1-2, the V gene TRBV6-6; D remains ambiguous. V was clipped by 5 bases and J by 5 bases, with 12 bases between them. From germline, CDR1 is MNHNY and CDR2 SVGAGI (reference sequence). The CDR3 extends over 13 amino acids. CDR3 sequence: CASSPLERYGYTF. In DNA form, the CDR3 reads TGTGCCAGCAGTCCACTGGAGAGATATGGCTACACCTTC.

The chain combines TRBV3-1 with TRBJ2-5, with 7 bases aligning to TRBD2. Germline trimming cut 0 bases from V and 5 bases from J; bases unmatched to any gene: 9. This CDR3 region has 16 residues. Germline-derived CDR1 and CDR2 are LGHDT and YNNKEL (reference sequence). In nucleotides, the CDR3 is TGTGCCAGCAGCCAAGATCTTGCTAGCGGTAGGGAGACCCAGTACTTC. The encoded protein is CASSQDLASGRETQYF.